This T cell receptor beta chain was profiled in a study of blood T cell repertoires in COVID-19 (dated by TCRdb to the early 2020s). Context from the whole study: The collaborator samples originated in the United States, Italy and Spain and spanned the acute and convalescent phases of COVID-19. The prospective study material was composed of cDNA or gDNA derived from T cells, B-cell-depleted T cells, or PBMCs. The dataset comprised deeply sampled blood TCRbeta repertoires from subjects exposed to, actively infected with, or recovered from COVID-19. The repertoires were released in a freely available public database meant as a resource for research on the immune response to SARS-CoV-2. Samples came from the ongoing ImmuneRACE study (first 160 participants) plus 1,254 subjects from 6 global collaborators. A de-identified subject ID, COVID-19 status, age in years and sex were almost always included in the sample metadata. Where available, HLA class I and class II types were taken from metadata supplied by the sample provider and were not determined by assay-based typing.

TCRbeta CDR3 regions were amplified from genomic DNA using the immunoSEQ Assay, a bias-controlled multiplex PCR. The study's own analysis went as follows. The number of nucleated cells in each sample was estimated from the amplification of reference gene primers within the assay. To quantify the absolute abundance of each unique TCRbeta CDR3 rearrangement, sequence reads were collapsed and filtered. Productive Simpson clonality was computed per sample as the square root of Simpson's diversity index over productive rearrangements. TCRdb limited this immuneACCESS table to in-frame rearrangements with V and J called. A share of clones is missing; checked studies link under half to unresolved V genes, and the rest is unexplained. That table furnishes V, J and clone size, whereas the DNA furnished D and trimming. This sample has 95,000 to 100,000 clones in its table, and about four fifths of those were observed once. The top ten constitute nearly 25% of the sample.

For this clone: The clone's antigen remains unknown. No much larger clone is present one base from it, and per-base qualities are unavailable.

Collaborating institutions collected whole blood in K2EDTA tubes following their own protocols. For TCRbeta analysis, collaborator samples were shipped as frozen whole blood, as isolated PBMCs, or as DNA extracted from either sample type. The paper as a whole reports these results and caveats: Clinical and demographic metadata were provided uncurated, with the amount varying by source and participant.

CDR1 MDHEN and CDR2 SYDVKM were looked up in the germline V gene. There are 14 amino acids in the CDR3, from cysteine to phenylalanine inclusive. Only the CDR3 DNA is retained, 42 bases long and in frame from the first base. Trimming leaves V shorter by 7 bases and J shorter by 7 bases, with the junction holding 8 bases beyond the gene matches. The source of this sequence is a human donor in a cohort sampled during active COVID-19. The sequencing sample was made of peripheral blood. The chain is encoded by TRBV28 joined to TRBJ2-7; the junction holds 12 bases that match TRBD2. The CDR3 protein is CASKRTSGNVEQYF. The DNA reads as follows: TGTGCCAGCAAAAGGACTAGCGGGAATGTTGAGCAGTACTTC.